This entry lists 14 T cell receptor beta chains sequenced from one sample in a study of cytomegalovirus exposure and HLA in healthy donors. The assay was immunoSEQ multiplex PCR, and TCRdb's table has in-frame clones only and misses some. This table holds 100,000 to 150,000 clones, approximately 92% found once. The sequenced sample was PBMCs. Receptors were obtained from a woman between 18 and 30 years old in good health and CMV-seronegative.

V gene TRBV5-1 combines with J gene TRBJ2-7; D is possibly TRBD1 (6 bases). Trimming removed 4 bases from V and 4 bases from J, with 18 bases in between. Germline V gene data show CDR1 as SGHRS and CDR2 as YFSETQ. The CDR3 is 15 residues long. CDR3 DNA: TGCGCCAGCAGCCCGGTGGTCAGGGGTATGTACGAGCAGTACTTC. Amino acids: CASSPVVRGMYEQYF.

The chain uses TRBV18 and TRBJ1-4, with 9 nucleotides matching TRBD1. The CDR3 is 16 amino acids. Germline V gene sequence: CDR1 KGHSH, CDR2 LQKENI. Trimming took 4 bases from V and 5 from J; bases not matched to a gene: 8. The CDR3 region is CASSQTRDRVNEKLFF. The CDR3 DNA is TGTGCCAGCTCACAAACCCGGGACAGGGTCAATGAAAAACTGTTTTTT.

This chain joins TRBV28 and TRBJ1-3; D is perhaps TRBD1 (6 bases). This CDR3 comprises 13 residues. CDR1 MDHEN and CDR2 SYDVKM come from the germline V gene. V was clipped by 5 bases and J by 3 bases, with 8 bases between them. The CDR3, as DNA: TGTGCCAGCAGTACGGACAGTGGAAACACCATATATTTT. Translation: CASSTDSGNTIYF.

The chain couples TRBV6-1 to TRBJ1-5; possibly TRBD1 for D (6 bases). The ends were cut back, 5 bases at V and 4 bases at J, with 9 bases in the middle. Germline V lookup: CDR1 MNHNS, CDR2 SASEGT. CDR3 length: 13 amino acids. The CDR3 region is CASSSTGNQPQHF. The CDR3 bases are TGTGCCAGCAGTTCTACAGGGAATCAGCCCCAGCATTTT.

The chain has TRBV10-2 and TRBJ1-1; a possible D gene is TRBD1 (5 bases). This CDR3 has 19 amino acids. V lost 7 bases and J 0 bases, leaving 27 bases between the germline ends. Germline loops: CDR1 WSHSY, CDR2 SAAADI. CDR3 loop: CASTPSPGGVGNMNTEAFF. For the CDR3, the DNA is TGCGCCAGCACTCCATCCCCCGGGGGGGTCGGCAATATGAACACTGAAGCTTTCTTT.

The CDR3 spells CVRTQGASVQQYV. CDR3 bases: TGTGTCAGAACTCAGGGGGCGAGTGTGCAGCAGTACGTC. The chain joins TRBV7-5 to TRBJ2-7; TRBD1, as called in the table, went unchecked against the DNA. TRBV7-5 is termed a pseudogene. The CDR3 extends over 13 amino acids.

This rearrangement joins TRBV6-6 to TRBJ2-3; a weak D match, TRBD1 (6 bases). V gave up 6 bases and J gave up 3 bases, with 13 bases separating them. The CDR3 loop spans 14 amino acids. Germline CDR1 MNHNY, CDR2 SVGAGI (reference sequence). The DNA for the CDR3 is TGTGCCAGCAGACTCGGACAGAATACAGATACGCAGTATTTT. This translates into CASRLGQNTDTQYF.

This chain links TRBV2 with TRBJ2-1; possible D gene TRBD2, 6 bases. CDR3 length equals 13 residues. Germline assignment: CDR1 SNHLY and CDR2 FYNNEI. Trimming shortened V by 7 bases and J by 6 bases, and 13 bases separated the two germline ends. The CDR3 is CASTREAANEQFF. The CDR3 DNA reads as TGTGCCAGCACCAGGGAGGCCGCCAATGAGCAGTTCTTC. Supplemented by reference TRBV2 and TRBJ2-1, the full variable domain reads EPEVTQTPSHQVTQMGQEVILRCVPISNHLYFYWYRQILGQKVEFLVSFYNNEISEKSEIFDDQFSVERPDGSNFTLKIRSTKLEDSAMYFCASTREAANEQFFGPGTRLTVL.

The chain links TRBV27 to TRBJ2-1; 10 bases are shared with TRBD1. The ends lost 7 bases at V and 6 bases at J; junction bases unmatched: 12. Germline V lookup: CDR1 MNHEY, CDR2 SMNVEV (reference sequence). This CDR3 region has 16 residues. CDR3 sequence: CASTNRQGASSNEQFF. CDR3 coding DNA: TGTGCCAGCACCAACCGACAGGGGGCATCTTCCAATGAGCAGTTCTTC.

This rearrangement joins TRBV25-1 to TRBJ1-2, with 10 bases that match TRBD1. The V gene end was trimmed by 4 bases and the J gene end by 7 bases; junction bases not matched to a gene: 6. The V gene's germline CDR1 is MGHDK and CDR2 SYGVNS. The CDR3 spans 14 residues. The CDR3 sequence is CASSADRGPSGYTF. The CDR3 DNA sequence: TGTGCCAGCAGTGCCGACAGGGGGCCTTCTGGCTACACCTTC.

This rearrangement joins TRBV6-5 to TRBJ2-7, with TRBD1 matching 9 bases. The J segment lost 5 bases and the V segment lost 6 bases, leaving 8 bases of the junction unmatched. Germline CDR1 MNHEY, CDR2 SVGAGI. CDR3 length equals 14 residues. CDR3 DNA: TGTGCCAGCAGACAAACAGGGGGCGTTAACGAGCAGTACGTC. Protein sequence: CASRQTGGVNEQYV.

The chain uses TRBV7-2 and TRBJ1-2, with D tentatively TRBD1 (5 bases). Germline values: CDR1 SGHTA, CDR2 FQGNSA. The CDR3 totals 14 residues. Trimming stripped 1 base from V and 8 bases from J, with 14 bases between. The CDR3 protein is CASSLGQPHRGYTF. CDR3 nucleotides: TGTGCCAGCAGCTTAGGACAGCCCCACCGGGGCTACACCTTC.

The chain joins TRBV11-2 to TRBJ2-1; D is undetermined. Deletions cut 1 base from V and 6 bases from J, with 13 bases between. The CDR3 covers 15 residues. The germline gives CDR1 SGHAT, CDR2 FQNNGV. This CDR3 reads CASSLVVPARNEQFF. The CDR3, as DNA: TGTGCCAGCAGCTTAGTAGTCCCCGCTCGCAATGAGCAGTTCTTC.

The V gene is TRBV7-8, the J gene TRBJ2-1; 13 nucleotides match TRBD2. With V trimmed by 5 bases and J by 3 bases, 13 bases remained unmatched. There are 19 residues in the CDR3. CDR1 and CDR2 from the germline V gene are SGHVS and FQNEAQ. The DNA for the CDR3 is TGTGCCAGCAGCCCCCTGCCTCCCGGGACTAGCGGGAACTACAATGAGCAGTTCTTC. This codes for CASSPLPPGTSGNYNEQFF.